This T cell receptor (beta chain) derives from a study of blood T cell repertoires in COVID-19. On the study more broadly: The origin of the acute and convalescent COVID-19 samples was the United States, Italy and Spain. Sample material is recorded as cDNA or gDNA derived from T cells, B-cell-depleted T cells, or PBMCs.

The table came from immunoSEQ multiplex PCR; TCRdb's copy has only in-frame clones and leaves some out. The sample consists of about 140,000 clones, around 80% of them appearing once. This CDR3 contains 14 residues. V was cut by 4 bases and J by 3 bases, with 13 bases left in between. In germline, CDR1 is SGHTA, CDR2 FQGNSA. The J gene is TRBJ2-7, the V gene TRBV7-2; a weak D match, TRBD1 (6 bases). Input material: peripheral blood. This sequence originates from an elderly man with acute or convalescent COVID-19. The CDR3 is CASSSPGHRYEQYF. CDR3 sequence (DNA): TGTGCCAGCAGCTCTCCGGGACACCGCTACGAGCAGTACTTC. Together with reference TRBV7-2 and TRBJ2-7, the CDR3 gives the full variable domain: GAGVSQSPSNKVTEKGKDVELRCDPISGHTALYWYRQSLGQGLEFLIYFQGNSAPDKSGLPSDRFSAERTGGSVSTLTIQRTQQEDSAVYLCASSSPGHRYEQYFGPGTRLTVT.